Listed below are T cell receptor beta chains from one sample, sequenced in a study of blood T cell repertoires in COVID-19. This table comes from immunoSEQ multiplex PCR, and its TCRdb copy is limited to in-frame clones, with some not included. The sample carries around 99,000 clones, around 80% recorded once. Sequenced: peripheral blood. These receptors were obtained from a woman of 80 years or more with active or convalescent COVID-19. Both conserved end residues are trimmed from each CDR3. Each record gives: J gene, V gene, CDR3 protein.

j_gene: TRBJ2-2
v_gene: TRBV7-9
CDR3aa: ASKEGQGTTGELF

j_gene: TRBJ1-6
v_gene: TRBV5-4
CDR3aa: ASSFGQGGSPLH

j_gene: TRBJ2-1
v_gene: TRBV10-3
CDR3aa: AISSGTSYNEQF

j_gene: TRBJ1-3
v_gene: TRBV20-1
CDR3aa: SARVLDTIY

j_gene: TRBJ2-2
v_gene: TRBV7-9
CDR3aa: ASSQTGQGRTGELF

j_gene: TRBJ2-4
v_gene: TRBV2
CDR3aa: ASSVVGQTKNIQY

j_gene: TRBJ2-7
v_gene: TRBV7-6
CDR3aa: ASSLGGTSGTFYEQY

j_gene: TRBJ2-2
v_gene: TRBV9
CDR3aa: ASSVATSGRQGGELF

j_gene: TRBJ1-4
v_gene: TRBV28
CDR3aa: ASSFGQGYEKLF

j_gene: TRBJ2-7
v_gene: TRBV9
CDR3aa: ASSKTGGGEQY

j_gene: TRBJ2-3
v_gene: TRBV5-1
CDR3aa: ASSLGRASTDTQY

j_gene: TRBJ2-7
v_gene: TRBV19
CDR3aa: ASSLGTGAYEQY

j_gene: TRBJ2-1
v_gene: TRBV10-3
CDR3aa: AISESGGGYNEQF

j_gene: TRBJ2-3
v_gene: TRBV28
CDR3aa: ASSLGSASKTQY

j_gene: TRBJ2-3
v_gene: TRBV19
CDR3aa: ASTLAGVTDTQY

j_gene: TRBJ2-2
v_gene: TRBV19
CDR3aa: ASSTDFPSPGELF

j_gene: TRBJ1-2
v_gene: TRBV7-3
CDR3aa: ASSLTGQGDYGYT

j_gene: TRBJ2-5
v_gene: TRBV24-1
CDR3aa: ATSDSGGPGETQY

j_gene: TRBJ2-1
v_gene: TRBV5-4
CDR3aa: ASSATGTPYNEQF

j_gene: TRBJ1-6
v_gene: TRBV5-6
CDR3aa: ASSPGFLGRSPLH

j_gene: TRBJ1-2
v_gene: TRBV20-1
CDR3aa: SASWQGHYGYT

j_gene: TRBJ1-4
v_gene: TRBV19
CDR3aa: ASRKGGVINEKLF

j_gene: TRBJ2-1
v_gene: TRBV18
CDR3aa: ASRLAEARYNEQF

j_gene: TRBJ2-5
v_gene: TRBV7-9
CDR3aa: ASSLGRIQGGQETQY